Described below is a single TCR beta chain sequence and its context. These data are taken from a study of blood T cell repertoires in COVID-19. Study summary: PBMCs, B-cell-depleted T cells, or T cells were the source of the cDNA or gDNA that made up the material.

Cohorts were assigned according to the clinical history that participants reported. CDR3 length: 17 amino acids. CDR1 and CDR2 (germline): MNHEY, SMNVEV (reference sequence). Trimming pared 3 bases from V and 0 bases from J, leaving 12 bases between. Under the authors' procedure: The authors estimated nucleated cell counts from reference gene primer amplification. TCRdb's table, derived via immunoSEQ multiplex PCR, lists solely in-frame clones and lacks some. That table is the source of V, J and clone size, and D and trimming were worked out from the DNA. The repertoire holds roughly 250,000 clones, with about 90% as singletons.

The chain employs TRBV27 and TRBJ2-6, with D possibly matching TRBD1 (6 bases). The sequence was obtained from a woman aged 25 to 39 with acute COVID-19. Source material: PBMCs or T cells enriched from blood (not recorded which). CDR3 residues: CASSLWGRISGANVLTF. CDR3 bases: TGTGCCAGCAGTTTGTGGGGGCGCATCTCTGGGGCCAACGTCCTGACTTTC.